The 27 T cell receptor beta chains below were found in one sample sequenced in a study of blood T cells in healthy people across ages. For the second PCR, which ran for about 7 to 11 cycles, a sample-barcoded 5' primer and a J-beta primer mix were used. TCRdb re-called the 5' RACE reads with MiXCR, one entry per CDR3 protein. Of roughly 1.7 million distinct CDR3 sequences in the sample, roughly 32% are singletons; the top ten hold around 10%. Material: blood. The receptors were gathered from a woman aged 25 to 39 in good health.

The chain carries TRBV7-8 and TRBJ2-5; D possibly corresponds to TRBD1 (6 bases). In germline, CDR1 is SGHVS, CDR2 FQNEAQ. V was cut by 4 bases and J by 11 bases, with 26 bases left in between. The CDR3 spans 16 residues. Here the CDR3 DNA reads TGTGCCAGCAGCTGGGGGCTAACCGGTGTTTTGGAGGAGCAGTACTTC. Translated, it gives CASSWGLTGVLEEQYF.

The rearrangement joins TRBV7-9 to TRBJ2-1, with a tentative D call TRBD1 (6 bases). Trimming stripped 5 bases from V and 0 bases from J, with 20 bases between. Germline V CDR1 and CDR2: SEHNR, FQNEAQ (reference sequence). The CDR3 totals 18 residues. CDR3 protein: CASSPPPRTASSYNEQFF. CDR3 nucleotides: TGTGCCAGCAGCCCGCCCCCGCGGACAGCCAGCTCCTACAATGAGCAGTTCTTC.

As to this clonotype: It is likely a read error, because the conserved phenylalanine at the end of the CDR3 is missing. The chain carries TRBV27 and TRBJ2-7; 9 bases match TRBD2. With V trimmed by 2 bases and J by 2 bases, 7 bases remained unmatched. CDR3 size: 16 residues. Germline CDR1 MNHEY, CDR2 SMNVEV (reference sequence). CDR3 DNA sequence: TGTGCCAGCAGTTTAAAGTCGGCTAGCGGGACCTACGAGCAGTACCTC. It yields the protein CASSLKSASGTYEQYL.

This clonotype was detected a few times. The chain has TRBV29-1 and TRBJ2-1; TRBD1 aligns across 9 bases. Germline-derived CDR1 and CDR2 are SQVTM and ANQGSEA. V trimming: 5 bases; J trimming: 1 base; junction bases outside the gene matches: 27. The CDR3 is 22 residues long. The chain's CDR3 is CSVNLTPVGTGKVVWSYNEQFF. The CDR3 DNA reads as TGCAGCGTTAACCTGACCCCCGTTGGGACAGGGAAAGTTGTGTGGTCCTACAATGAGCAGTTCTTC.

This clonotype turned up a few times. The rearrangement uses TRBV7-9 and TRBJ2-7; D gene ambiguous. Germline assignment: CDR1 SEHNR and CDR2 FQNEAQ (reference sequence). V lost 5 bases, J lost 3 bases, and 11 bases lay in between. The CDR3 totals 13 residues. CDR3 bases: TGTGCCAGCAGCGCAGACGCAGGCTACGAGCAGTACTTC. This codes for CASSADAGYEQYF. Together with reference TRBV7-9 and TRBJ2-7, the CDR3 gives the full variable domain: DTGVSQNPRHKITKRGQNVTFRCDPISEHNRLYWYRQTLGQGPEFLTYFQNEAQLEKSRLLSDRFSAERPKGSFSTLEIQRTEQGDSAMYLCASSADAGYEQYFGPGTRLTVT.

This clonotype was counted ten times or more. The CDR3 here is CSVLGDRNEQYF. CDR3 bases: TGCAGCGTCTTGGGAGACAGGAACGAGCAGTACTTC. The chain is built from TRBV29-1 and TRBJ2-7; D may be TRBD1 (6 bases). CDR1 and CDR2 (germline): SQVTM, ANQGSEA. The CDR3 is made up of 12 amino acids. V was clipped by 6 bases and J by 5 bases, with 14 bases between them.

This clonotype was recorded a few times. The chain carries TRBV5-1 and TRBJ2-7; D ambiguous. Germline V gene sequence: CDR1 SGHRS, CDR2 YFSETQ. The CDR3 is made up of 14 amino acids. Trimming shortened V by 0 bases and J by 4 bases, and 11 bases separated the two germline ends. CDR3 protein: CASSLEMVGYEQYF. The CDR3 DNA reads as TGCGCCAGCAGCTTGGAGATGGTAGGTTACGAGCAGTACTTC.

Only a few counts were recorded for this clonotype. The CDR3, as DNA: TGTGCCAGCAGTACCACCGGGACAGGGAAGGATGGCTACACCTTC. It specifies CASSTTGTGKDGYTF. The chain has TRBV6-5 and TRBJ1-2, with TRBD1 identical over 9 bases. The CDR3 runs to 15 residues. The V gene end was trimmed by 5 bases and the J gene end by 6 bases; junction bases not matched to a gene: 10. In germline, CDR1 is MNHEY, CDR2 SVGAGI.

CDR3 loop: CASSLLSGSQTGELFF. In DNA form, the CDR3 reads TGTGCCAGCAGCTTACTTAGCGGGAGCCAAACCGGGGAGCTGTTTTTT. The chain joins TRBV9 to TRBJ2-2, with 9 bases lining up with TRBD2. Germline CDR1 SGDLS, CDR2 YYNGEE. The CDR3 has 16 residues. The J segment lost 5 bases and the V segment lost 4 bases, leaving 9 bases of the junction unmatched. Full variable domain (missing parts from reference TRBV9 and TRBJ2-2): DSGVTQTPKHLITATGQRVTLRCSPRSGDLSVYWYQQSLDQGLQFLIQYYNGEERAKGNILERFSAQQFPDLHSELNLSSLELGDSALYFCASSLLSGSQTGELFFGEGSRLTVL.

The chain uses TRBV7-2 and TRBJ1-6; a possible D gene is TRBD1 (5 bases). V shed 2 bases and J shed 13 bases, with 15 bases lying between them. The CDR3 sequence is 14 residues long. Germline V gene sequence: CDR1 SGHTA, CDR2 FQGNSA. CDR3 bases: TGTACCAGCAGCTTATTGGGACTTATCTCGCCCCTCCACTTT. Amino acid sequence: CTSSLLGLISPLHF.

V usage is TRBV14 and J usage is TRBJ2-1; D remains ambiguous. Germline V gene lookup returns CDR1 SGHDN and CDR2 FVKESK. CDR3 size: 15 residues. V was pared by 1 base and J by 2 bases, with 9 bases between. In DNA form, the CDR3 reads TGTGCCAGCAGCCAAGCCCGGTCCCCCTACAATGAGCAGTTCTTC. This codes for CASSQARSPYNEQFF.

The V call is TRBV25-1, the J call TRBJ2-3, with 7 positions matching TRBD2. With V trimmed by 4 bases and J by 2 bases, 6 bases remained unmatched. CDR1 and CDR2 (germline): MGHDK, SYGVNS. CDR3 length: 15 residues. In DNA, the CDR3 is TGTGCCAGCAGTGTACCTAGCGGAGTCACAGATACGCAGTATTTT. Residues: CASSVPSGVTDTQYF.

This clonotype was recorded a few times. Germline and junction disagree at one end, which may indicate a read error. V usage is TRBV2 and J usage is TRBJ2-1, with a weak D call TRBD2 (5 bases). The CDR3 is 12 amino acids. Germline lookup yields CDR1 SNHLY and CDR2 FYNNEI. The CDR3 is CASSVEGGGQFF. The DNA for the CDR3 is TGTGCCAGTAGTGTAGAGGGTGGTGGGCAGTTCTTC.

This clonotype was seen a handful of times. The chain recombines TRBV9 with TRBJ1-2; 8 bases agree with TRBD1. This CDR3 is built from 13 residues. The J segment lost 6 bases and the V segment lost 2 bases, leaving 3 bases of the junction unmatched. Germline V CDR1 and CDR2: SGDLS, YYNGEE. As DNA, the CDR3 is TGTGCCAGCAGCGTGGGACAGGCTCATGGCTACACCTTC. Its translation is CASSVGQAHGYTF. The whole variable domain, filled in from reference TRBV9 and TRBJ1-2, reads DSGVTQTPKHLITATGQRVTLRCSPRSGDLSVYWYQQSLDQGLQFLIQYYNGEERAKGNILERFSAQQFPDLHSELNLSSLELGDSALYFCASSVGQAHGYTFGSGTRLTVV.

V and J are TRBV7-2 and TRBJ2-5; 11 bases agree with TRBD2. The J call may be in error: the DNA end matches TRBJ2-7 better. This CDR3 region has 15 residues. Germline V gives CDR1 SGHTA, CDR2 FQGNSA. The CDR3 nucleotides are TGTGCCAGCAGCTTTAGGGGACTAGCGGACTACGAGCAGTACTTC. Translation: CASSFRGLADYEQYF.

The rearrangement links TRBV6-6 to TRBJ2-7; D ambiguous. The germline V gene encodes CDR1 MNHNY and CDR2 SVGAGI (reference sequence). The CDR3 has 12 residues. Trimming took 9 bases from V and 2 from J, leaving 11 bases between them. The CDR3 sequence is CARKSGTYEQYF. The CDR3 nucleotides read TGTGCCAGGAAGAGTGGCACCTACGAGCAGTACTTC.

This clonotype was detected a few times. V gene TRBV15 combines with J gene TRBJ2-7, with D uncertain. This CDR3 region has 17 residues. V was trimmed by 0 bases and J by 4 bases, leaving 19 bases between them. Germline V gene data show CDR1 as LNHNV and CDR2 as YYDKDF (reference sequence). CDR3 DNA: TGTGCCACCAGCAGAGATGGCGGCAGAATTAACCCGTACGAGCAGTACTTC. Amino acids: CATSRDGGRINPYEQYF.

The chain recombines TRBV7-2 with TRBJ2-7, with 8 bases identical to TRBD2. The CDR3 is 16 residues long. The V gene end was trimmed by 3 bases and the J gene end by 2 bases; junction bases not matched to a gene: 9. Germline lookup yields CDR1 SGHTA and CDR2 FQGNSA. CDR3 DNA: TGTGCCAGCAGCTTTAATAGCGGGATAGCCACCTACGAGCAGTACTTC. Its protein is CASSFNSGIATYEQYF.

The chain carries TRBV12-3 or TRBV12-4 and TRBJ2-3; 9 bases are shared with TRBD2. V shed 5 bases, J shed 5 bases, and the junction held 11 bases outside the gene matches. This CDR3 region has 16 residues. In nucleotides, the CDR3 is TGTGCCAGCAGTGCCGGCCAGCGGGGGGCGAGAGATACGCAGTATTTT. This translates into CASSAGQRGARDTQYF.

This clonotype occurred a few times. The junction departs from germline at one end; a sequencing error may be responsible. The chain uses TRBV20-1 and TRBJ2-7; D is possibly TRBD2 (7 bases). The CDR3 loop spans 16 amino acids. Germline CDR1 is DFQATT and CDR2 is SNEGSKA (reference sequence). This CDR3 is CSTRGEGRGRDYEQYF. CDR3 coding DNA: TGCAGTACTAGAGGAGAGGGGCGGGGGCGCGACTACGAGCAGTACTTC.

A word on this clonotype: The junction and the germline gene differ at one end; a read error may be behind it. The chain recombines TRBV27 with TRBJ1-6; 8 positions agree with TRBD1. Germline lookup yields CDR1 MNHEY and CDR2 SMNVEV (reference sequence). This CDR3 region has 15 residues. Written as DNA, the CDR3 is TGTGCCAGCAGTTTATCCGGACAGGGTGGATCACCCCCCCACTTT. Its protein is CASSLSGQGGSPPHF.

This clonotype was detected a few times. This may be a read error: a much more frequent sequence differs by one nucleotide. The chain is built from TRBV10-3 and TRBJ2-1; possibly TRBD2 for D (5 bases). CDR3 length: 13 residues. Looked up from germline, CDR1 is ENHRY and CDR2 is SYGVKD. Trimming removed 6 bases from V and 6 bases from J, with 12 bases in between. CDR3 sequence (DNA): TGTGCCATCAGCACCTCTAGCTGCAATGAGCAGTTCTTC. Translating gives CAISTSSCNEQFF.

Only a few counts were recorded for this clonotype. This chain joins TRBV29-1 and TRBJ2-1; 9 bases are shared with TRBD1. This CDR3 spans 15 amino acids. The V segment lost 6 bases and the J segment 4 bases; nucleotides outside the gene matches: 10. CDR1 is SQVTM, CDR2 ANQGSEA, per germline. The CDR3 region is CSVGGTGLHYNEQFF. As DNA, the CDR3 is TGCAGCGTAGGTGGGACAGGGTTACATTACAATGAGCAGTTCTTC.

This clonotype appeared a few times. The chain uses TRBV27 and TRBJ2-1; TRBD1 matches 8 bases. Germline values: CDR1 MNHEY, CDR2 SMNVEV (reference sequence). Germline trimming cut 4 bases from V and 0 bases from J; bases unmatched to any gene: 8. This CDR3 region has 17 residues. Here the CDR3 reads CASSSMTGASSYNEQFF. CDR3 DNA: TGTGCCAGCAGTTCCATGACAGGGGCCAGCTCCTACAATGAGCAGTTCTTC.

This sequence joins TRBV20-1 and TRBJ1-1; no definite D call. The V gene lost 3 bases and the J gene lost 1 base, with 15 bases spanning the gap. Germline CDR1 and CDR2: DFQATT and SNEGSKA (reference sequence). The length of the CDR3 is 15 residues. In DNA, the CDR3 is TGCAGTGCTAGCCCCTGGGCCTTCAAGAACACTGAAGCTTTCTTT. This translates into CSASPWAFKNTEAFF.

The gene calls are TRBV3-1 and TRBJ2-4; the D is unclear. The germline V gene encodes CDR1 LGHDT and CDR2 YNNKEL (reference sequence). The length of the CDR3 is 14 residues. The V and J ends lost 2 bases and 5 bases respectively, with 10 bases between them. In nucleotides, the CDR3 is TGTGCCAGCAGCCAAAGCCCCGGGCAAAACATTCAGTACTTC. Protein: CASSQSPGQNIQYF.

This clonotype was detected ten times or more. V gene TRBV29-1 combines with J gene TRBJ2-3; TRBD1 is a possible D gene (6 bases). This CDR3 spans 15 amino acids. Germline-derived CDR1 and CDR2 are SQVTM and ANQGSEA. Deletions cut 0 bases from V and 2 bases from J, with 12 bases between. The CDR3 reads CSVEDAQGITDTQYF. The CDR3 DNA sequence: TGCAGCGTTGAAGATGCACAGGGTATCACAGATACGCAGTATTTT.